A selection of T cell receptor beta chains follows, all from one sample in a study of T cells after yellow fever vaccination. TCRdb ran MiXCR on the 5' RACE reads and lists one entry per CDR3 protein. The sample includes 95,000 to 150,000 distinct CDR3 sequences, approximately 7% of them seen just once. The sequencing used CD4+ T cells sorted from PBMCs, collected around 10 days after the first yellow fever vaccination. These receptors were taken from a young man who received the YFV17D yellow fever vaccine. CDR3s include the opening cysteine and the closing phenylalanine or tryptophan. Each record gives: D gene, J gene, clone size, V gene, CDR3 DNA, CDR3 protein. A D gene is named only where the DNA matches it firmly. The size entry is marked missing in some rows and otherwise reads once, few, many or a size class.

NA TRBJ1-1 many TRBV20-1 TGCAGTGCTTTCGGACCCTTGAACACTGAAGCTTTCTTT CSAFGPLNTEAFF
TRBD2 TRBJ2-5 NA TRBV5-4 TGTGCCAGCAGCACCGGGACTAGACAAGAGACCCAGTACTTC CASSTGTRQETQYF
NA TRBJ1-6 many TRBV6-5 TGTGCCAGCAGTTACGACGCAGCGCTGAATTCACCCCTCCACTTT CASSYDAALNSPLHF
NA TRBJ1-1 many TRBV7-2 TGTGCCAGCAGCTTCTATGGGACTGAAGCTTTCTTT CASSFYGTEAFF
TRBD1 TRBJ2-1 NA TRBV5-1 TGCGCCAGCAGCTTGGCCCTGGACAGGGATATTAATGAGCAGTTCTTC CASSLALDRDINEQFF
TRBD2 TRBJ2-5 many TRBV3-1 TGTGCCAGCAGCCAAGCCCCTCCTACTAGCGGGGGAGAAGAGACCCAGTACTTC CASSQAPPTSGGEETQYF
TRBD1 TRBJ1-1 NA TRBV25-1 TGTGCCAGCAGTAAGGGACAGAGGACTGAAGCTTTCTTT CASSKGQRTEAFF
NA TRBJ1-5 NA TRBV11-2 TGTGCCAGCAGGGGGTATAGCAATCAGCCCCAGCATTTT CASRGYSNQPQHF
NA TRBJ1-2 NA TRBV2 TGTGCCAGCGCGCGGAGGGATGGCTACACCTTC CASARRDGYTF
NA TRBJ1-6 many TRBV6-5 TGTGCCAGCAGTAGGACAGCCCGGACTTATAATTCACCCCTCCACTTT CASSRTARTYNSPLHF